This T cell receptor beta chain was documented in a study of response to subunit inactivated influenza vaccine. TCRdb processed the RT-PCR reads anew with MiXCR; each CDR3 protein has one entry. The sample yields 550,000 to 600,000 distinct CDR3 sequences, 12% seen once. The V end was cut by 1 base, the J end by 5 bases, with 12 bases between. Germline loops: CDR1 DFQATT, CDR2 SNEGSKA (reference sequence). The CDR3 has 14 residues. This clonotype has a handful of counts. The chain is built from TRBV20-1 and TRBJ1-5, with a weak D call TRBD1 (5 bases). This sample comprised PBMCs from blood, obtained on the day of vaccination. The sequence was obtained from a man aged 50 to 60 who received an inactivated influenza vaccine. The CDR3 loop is CSARGGRDHQPQHF. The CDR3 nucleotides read TGCAGTGCTAGAGGAGGCAGGGATCATCAGCCCCAGCATTTT.